These T cell receptor beta chains were read from a single sample in a study of tumor-infiltrating lymphocytes in primary liver carcinoma. Using its own MiXCR run on the multiplex PCR reads, TCRdb lists one record per CDR3 protein. The table includes around 80,000 distinct CDR3 sequences, over 60% detected once. The sample comprised liver tumor tissue from sampling region 1. The receptors come from a man aged 40-49 years with primary liver carcinoma and hepatitis B virus infection. Both conserved end residues are trimmed from each CDR3.

J gene: TRBJ2-7; V gene: TRBV11-2; CDR3 protein: ASKSGHSSYEQY
J gene: TRBJ2-1; V gene: TRBV28; CDR3 protein: ASRGHGPGNVQF
J gene: TRBJ2-1; V gene: TRBV2; CDR3 protein: ASGFRTLEQF
J gene: TRBJ2-1; V gene: TRBV14; CDR3 protein: ASTQVSAAYNEQF
J gene: TRBJ1-1; V gene: TRBV6-5; CDR3 protein: ASSTLPPLSYTEAS
J gene: TRBJ1-5; V gene: TRBV7-8; CDR3 protein: ASSSGLNSSQPQH
J gene: TRBJ2-4; V gene: TRBV11-2; CDR3 protein: ASSLDSGLAKNIQY
J gene: TRBJ2-1; V gene: TRBV6-5; CDR3 protein: ASSYGQGSYNGQF
J gene: TRBJ2-5; V gene: TRBV28; CDR3 protein: ASSWGLVGGETQY
J gene: TRBJ2-7; V gene: TRBV6-1; CDR3 protein: ASSRGSEQY
J gene: TRBJ2-1; V gene: TRBV12-3/TRBV12-4; CDR3 protein: ASSFLVTSGSSYNEQF
J gene: TRBJ2-1; V gene: TRBV12-3/TRBV12-4; CDR3 protein: ASSFDSYEQF
J gene: TRBJ2-2; V gene: TRBV6-6; CDR3 protein: ARSPEPISDTGELF
J gene: TRBJ2-7; V gene: TRBV5-4; CDR3 protein: ASSPGGDSGIEQY
J gene: TRBJ2-2; V gene: TRBV11-2; CDR3 protein: AGNLLEGAGELF
J gene: TRBJ1-4; V gene: TRBV5-4; CDR3 protein: ASKFTEAGHEKLF
J gene: TRBJ2-1; V gene: TRBV4-2; CDR3 protein: PSSQMSVNEQF
J gene: TRBJ2-5; V gene: TRBV11-2; CDR3 protein: VSSPSSIQGTGRETQY
J gene: TRBJ2-3; V gene: TRBV5-4; CDR3 protein: ASNSFVGTDMQY
J gene: TRBJ1-1; V gene: TRBV6-1; CDR3 protein: VSRGAGGAYTEAF
J gene: TRBJ2-7; V gene: TRBV29-1; CDR3 protein: SVEGANEQY
J gene: TRBJ2-3; V gene: TRBV10-3; CDR3 protein: AIGDRASTDTQY
J gene: TRBJ2-2; V gene: TRBV30; CDR3 protein: AWSVPNTHTGELF
J gene: TRBJ1-2; V gene: TRBV10-3; CDR3 protein: AIEAPYGYT
J gene: TRBJ2-1; V gene: TRBV10-1; CDR3 protein: ASSEGDRANEQF
J gene: .; V gene: TRBV28; CDR3 protein: ATTAGINEQF
J gene: TRBJ2-1; V gene: TRBV12-3/TRBV12-4; CDR3 protein: ASSLWSLGRTNGQF
J gene: TRBJ1-2; V gene: TRBV12-3/TRBV12-4; CDR3 protein: ASSLVGGSYGYT
J gene: TRBJ2-2; V gene: TRBV30; CDR3 protein: AWNRQWNTRELF
J gene: .; V gene: TRBV5-4; CDR3 protein: ASSFFHAGEETQF
J gene: TRBJ2-1; V gene: TRBV9; CDR3 protein: ASSGRGYGLLDNEQF
J gene: TRBJ2-1; V gene: TRBV28; CDR3 protein: ASKEAGDNEQF
J gene: TRBJ1-5; V gene: TRBV11-2; CDR3 protein: ANGLGLDQPQH
J gene: TRBJ2-1; V gene: TRBV11-2; CDR3 protein: ASSLVGNGQF
J gene: TRBJ2-7; V gene: TRBV28; CDR3 protein: ASSFPGGYEQY
J gene: TRBJ1-4; V gene: TRBV11-2; CDR3 protein: ASSLEDGDEQRF
J gene: TRBJ1-2; V gene: TRBV6-6; CDR3 protein: ASSQFHSHDRGYT
J gene: TRBJ1-2; V gene: TRBV5-1; CDR3 protein: ASSLESGQGYT
J gene: TRBJ2-5; V gene: TRBV11-2; CDR3 protein: ASNLGSSGRGETQY
J gene: TRBJ2-2; V gene: TRBV9; CDR3 protein: ASSVDRDRGLNGELF
J gene: TRBJ2-7; V gene: TRBV6-5; CDR3 protein: ASSPFGNIYEQY
J gene: TRBJ2-4; V gene: TRBV29-1; CDR3 protein: SVEARGYGNIRY
J gene: TRBJ2-3; V gene: TRBV5-6; CDR3 protein: ASRGGVVTQY
J gene: TRBJ2-1; V gene: TRBV6-1; CDR3 protein: ASSNPGQGSSEQF
J gene: TRBJ2-3; V gene: TRBV7-3; CDR3 protein: ASSLLRSSTDTQY
J gene: TRBJ2-2; V gene: TRBV6-1; CDR3 protein: TSNSHLRESGELF
J gene: TRBJ2-7; V gene: TRBV2; CDR3 protein: ASSEERQGGYEQY
J gene: TRBJ2-6; V gene: TRBV6-5; CDR3 protein: ASSNRQLGANVLT
J gene: TRBJ1-6; V gene: TRBV11-2; CDR3 protein: ANCPTPGVGYSSPLH
J gene: TRBJ1-6; V gene: TRBV28; CDR3 protein: AQKTDPGSPLH
J gene: TRBJ2-6; V gene: TRBV5-1; CDR3 protein: ASSLTTASGANVLT
J gene: TRBJ1-1; V gene: TRBV29-1; CDR3 protein: IVLGTEAL
J gene: TRBJ2-2; V gene: TRBV11-2; CDR3 protein: PSSLAALAGTGELF
J gene: TRBJ2-7; V gene: TRBV11-2; CDR3 protein: ANSLDETEIYEQY
J gene: TRBJ2-2; V gene: TRBV10-2; CDR3 protein: ASGVQGDTGELF